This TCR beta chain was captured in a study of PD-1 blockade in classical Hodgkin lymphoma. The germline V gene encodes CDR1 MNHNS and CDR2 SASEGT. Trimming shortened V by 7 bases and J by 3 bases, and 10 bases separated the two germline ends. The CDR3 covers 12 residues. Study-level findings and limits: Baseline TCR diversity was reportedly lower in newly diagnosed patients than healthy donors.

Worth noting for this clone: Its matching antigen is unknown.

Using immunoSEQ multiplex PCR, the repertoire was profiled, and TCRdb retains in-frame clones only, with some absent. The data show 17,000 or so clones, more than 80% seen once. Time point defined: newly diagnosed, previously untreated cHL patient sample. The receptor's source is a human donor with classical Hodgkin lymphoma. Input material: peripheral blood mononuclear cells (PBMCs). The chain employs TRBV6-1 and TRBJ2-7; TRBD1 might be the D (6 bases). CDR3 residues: CASTFRGYEQYF. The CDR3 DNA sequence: TGTGCCAGCACTTTCAGGGGCTACGAGCAGTACTTC.